This T cell receptor (beta chain) originates from a study of human CD8 memory T cell subsets. The authors made TCR beta libraries using UMI-labeled 5' RACE. TCRdb re-called the 5' RACE reads and catalogs CDR3 proteins one per entry, DNA excluded. This sample's clone table lists 9,500 to 11,000 distinct CDR3 sequences. Study outcomes and limitations: Stem-like memory T cell repertoires overlapped minimally with precursor exhausted T cell repertoires. From the Chao1 estimates, stem-like memory T cells appeared to be more diverse than precursor exhausted T cells. Similar levels of high diversity, measured as normalized Shannon-Wiener diversity, were found in stem-like memory and precursor exhausted T cells, which was not the case for effector memory cells.

This clonotype is labeled medium-sized (0.01 to 0.1%) based on frequency. Its cognate antigen is unknown. The germline gives CDR1 SQVTM, CDR2 ANQGSEA. This CDR3 comprises 14 residues. The receptor's source is a human donor in good health. The chain recombines TRBV29-1 with TRBJ1-5; without DNA, the TCRdb call of TRBD1 cannot be checked. Source material: CD8+ T cells from PBMCs. The CDR3 loop reads CSASGQGSNQPQHF.